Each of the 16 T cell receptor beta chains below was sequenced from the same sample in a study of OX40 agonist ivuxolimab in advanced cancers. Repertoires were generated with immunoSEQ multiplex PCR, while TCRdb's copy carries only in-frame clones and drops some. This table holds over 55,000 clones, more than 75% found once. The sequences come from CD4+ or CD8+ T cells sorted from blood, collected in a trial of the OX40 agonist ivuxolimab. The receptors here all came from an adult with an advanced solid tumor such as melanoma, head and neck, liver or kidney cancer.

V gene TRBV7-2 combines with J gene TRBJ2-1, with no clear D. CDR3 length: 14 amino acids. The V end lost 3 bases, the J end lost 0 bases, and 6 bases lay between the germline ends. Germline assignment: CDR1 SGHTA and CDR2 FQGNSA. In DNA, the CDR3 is TGTGCCAGCAGCTTTAGTGGCTCCTACAATGAGCAGTTCTTC. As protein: CASSFSGSYNEQFF.

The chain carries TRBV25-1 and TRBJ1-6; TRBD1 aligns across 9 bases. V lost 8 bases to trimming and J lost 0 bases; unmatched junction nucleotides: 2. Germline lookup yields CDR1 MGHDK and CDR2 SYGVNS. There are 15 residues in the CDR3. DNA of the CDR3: TGTGCCAGCGGACAGGGGAGCTCCTATAATTCACCCCTCCACTTT. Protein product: CASGQGSSYNSPLHF. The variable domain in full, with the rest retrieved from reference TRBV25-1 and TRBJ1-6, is EADIYQTPRYLVIGTGKKITLECSQTMGHDKMYWYQQDPGMELHLIHYSYGVNSTEKGDLSSESTVSRIRTEHFPLTLESARPSHTSQYLCASGQGSSYNSPLHFGNGTRLTVT.

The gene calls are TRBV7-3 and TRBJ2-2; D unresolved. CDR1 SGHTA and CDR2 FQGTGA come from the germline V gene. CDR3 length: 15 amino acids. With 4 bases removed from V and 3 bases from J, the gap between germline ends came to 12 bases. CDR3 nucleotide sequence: TGTGCCAGCAGCTCACCGGGCCCCGACACCGGGGAGCTGTTTTTT. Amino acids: CASSSPGPDTGELFF.

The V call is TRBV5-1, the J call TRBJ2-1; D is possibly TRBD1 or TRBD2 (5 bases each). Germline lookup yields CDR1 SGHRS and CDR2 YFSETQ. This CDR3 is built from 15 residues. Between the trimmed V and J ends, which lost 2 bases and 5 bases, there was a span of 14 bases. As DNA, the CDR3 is TGCGCCAGCAGCTTATCCGGGACGGAAGACAATGAGCAGTTCTTC. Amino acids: CASSLSGTEDNEQFF. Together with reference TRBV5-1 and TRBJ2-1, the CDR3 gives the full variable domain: KAGVTQTPRYLIKTRGQQVTLSCSPISGHRSVSWYQQTPGQGLQFLFEYFSETQRNKGNFPGRFSGRQFSNSRSEMNVSTLELGDSALYLCASSLSGTEDNEQFFGPGTRLTVL.

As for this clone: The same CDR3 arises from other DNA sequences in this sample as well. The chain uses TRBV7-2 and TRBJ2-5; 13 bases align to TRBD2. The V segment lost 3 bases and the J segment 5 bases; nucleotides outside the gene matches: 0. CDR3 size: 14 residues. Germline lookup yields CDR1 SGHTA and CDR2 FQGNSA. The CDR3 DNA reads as TGTGCCAGCAGCTTGACTAGCGGGGGGGAGACCCAGTACTTC. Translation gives CASSLTSGGETQYF.

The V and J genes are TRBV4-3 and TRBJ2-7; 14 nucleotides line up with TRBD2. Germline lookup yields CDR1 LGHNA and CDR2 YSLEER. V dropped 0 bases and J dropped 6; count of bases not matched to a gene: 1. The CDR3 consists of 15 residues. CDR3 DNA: TGCGCCAGCAGCCAAGAAGGACTAGCGGGAGGCGAGCAGTACTTC. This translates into CASSQEGLAGGEQYF.

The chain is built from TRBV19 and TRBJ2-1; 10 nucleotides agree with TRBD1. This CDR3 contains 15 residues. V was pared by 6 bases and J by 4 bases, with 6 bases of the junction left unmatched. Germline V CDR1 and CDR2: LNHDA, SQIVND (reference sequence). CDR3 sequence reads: CASSLTGGEYNEQFF. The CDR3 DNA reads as TGTGCCAGTAGCCTGACAGGGGGCGAATACAATGAGCAGTTCTTC.

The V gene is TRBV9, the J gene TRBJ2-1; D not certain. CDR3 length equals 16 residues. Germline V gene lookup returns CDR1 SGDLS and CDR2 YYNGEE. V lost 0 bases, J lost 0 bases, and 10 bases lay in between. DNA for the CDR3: TGTGCCAGCAGCGTAGTAAACGCAGGCTCCTACAATGAGCAGTTCTTC. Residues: CASSVVNAGSYNEQFF. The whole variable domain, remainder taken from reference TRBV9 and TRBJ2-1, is DSGVTQTPKHLITATGQRVTLRCSPRSGDLSVYWYQQSLDQGLQFLIQYYNGEERAKGNILERFSAQQFPDLHSELNLSSLELGDSALYFCASSVVNAGSYNEQFFGPGTRLTVL.

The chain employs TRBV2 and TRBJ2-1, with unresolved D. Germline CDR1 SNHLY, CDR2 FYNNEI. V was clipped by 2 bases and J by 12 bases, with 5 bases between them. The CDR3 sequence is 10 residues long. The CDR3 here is CASSEYAQFF. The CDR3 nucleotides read TGTGCCAGCAGTGAATACGCGCAGTTCTTC.

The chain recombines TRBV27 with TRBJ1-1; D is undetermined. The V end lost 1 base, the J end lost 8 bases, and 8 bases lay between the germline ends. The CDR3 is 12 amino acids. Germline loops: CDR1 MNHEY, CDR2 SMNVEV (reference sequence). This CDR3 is CASSLLDGEAFF. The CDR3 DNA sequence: TGTGCCAGCAGTTTATTAGATGGGGAAGCTTTCTTT.

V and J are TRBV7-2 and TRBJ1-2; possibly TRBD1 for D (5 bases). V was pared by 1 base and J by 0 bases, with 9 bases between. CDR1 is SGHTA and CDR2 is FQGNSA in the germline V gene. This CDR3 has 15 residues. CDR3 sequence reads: CASSLGAGANYGYTF. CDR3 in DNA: TGTGCCAGCAGCTTAGGGGCGGGGGCTAACTATGGCTACACCTTC.

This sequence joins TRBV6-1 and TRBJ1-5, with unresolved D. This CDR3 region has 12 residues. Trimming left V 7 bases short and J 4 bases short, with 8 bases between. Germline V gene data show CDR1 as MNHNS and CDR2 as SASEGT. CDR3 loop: CASTGVNQPQHF. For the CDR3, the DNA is TGTGCCAGCACCGGGGTTAATCAGCCCCAGCATTTT.

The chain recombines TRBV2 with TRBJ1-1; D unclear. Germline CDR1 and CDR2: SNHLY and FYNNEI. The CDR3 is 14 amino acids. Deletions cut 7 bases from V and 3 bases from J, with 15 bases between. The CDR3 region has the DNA TGTGCCAGCATCCTGACGGGTGGGGACACTGAAGCTTTCTTT. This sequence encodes CASILTGGDTEAFF.

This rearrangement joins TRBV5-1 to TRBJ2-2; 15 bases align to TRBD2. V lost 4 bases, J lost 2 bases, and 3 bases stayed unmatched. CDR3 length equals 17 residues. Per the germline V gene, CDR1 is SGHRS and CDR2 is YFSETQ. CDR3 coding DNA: TGCGCCAGCAGCCCGGGACTAGCGGGGGGCAACACCGGGGAGCTGTTTTTT. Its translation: CASSPGLAGGNTGELFF.

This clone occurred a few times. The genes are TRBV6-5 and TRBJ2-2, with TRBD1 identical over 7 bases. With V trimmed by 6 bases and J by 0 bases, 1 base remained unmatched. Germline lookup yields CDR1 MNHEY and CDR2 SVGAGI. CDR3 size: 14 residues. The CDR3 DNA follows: TGTGCCAGCAGAACAGGGGCGAACACCGGGGAGCTGTTTTTT. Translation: CASRTGANTGELFF.

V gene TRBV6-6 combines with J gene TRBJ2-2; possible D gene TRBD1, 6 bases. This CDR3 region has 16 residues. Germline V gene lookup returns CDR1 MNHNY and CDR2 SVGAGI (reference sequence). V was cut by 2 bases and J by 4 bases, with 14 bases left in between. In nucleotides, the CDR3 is TGTGCCAGCAGTTACCTGGGGGCGGCGGGCACCGGGGAGCTGTTTTTT. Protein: CASSYLGAAGTGELFF.